This T cell receptor (beta chain) was recorded in a study of blood T cell repertoires in COVID-19. As for the study in general: COVID-19 samples from acute and convalescent phases originated in the United States, Italy and Spain. Sample material is recorded as cDNA or gDNA derived from T cells, B-cell-depleted T cells, or PBMCs.

Original processing notes: Scientists estimated how many nucleated cells there were by amplifying reference gene primers. Using immunoSEQ multiplex PCR, the repertoire was profiled, and TCRdb retains in-frame clones only, with some absent. V, J and clone size are those of that table, while D and trimming were read from the DNA. Of fewer than 500,000 clones in the sample, around 84% were seen once. The CDR3 covers 16 residues. Germline lookup yields CDR1 LGHNA and CDR2 YNFKEQ. J lost 3 bases, V lost 0 bases, and 6 bases had no gene match. In this sample, this clone turned up a few times. This chain connects TRBV4-2 to TRBJ1-2; TRBD1 matches at 8 bases. This receptor was obtained from a human donor with acute or convalescent COVID-19. The donor label of this sample is uncertain. Sequenced material: peripheral blood. The CDR3 DNA sequence: TGTGCCAGCAGCCAAGATTCGTCAGGGGGCTACTATGGCTACACCTTC. This sequence encodes CASSQDSSGGYYGYTF.